This TCR beta chain was captured in a study of blood T cell repertoires in COVID-19 (dated by TCRdb to the early 2020s). About the study as a whole: Collaborator samples came from the United States, Italy and Spain and covered acute and convalescent phases of COVID-19. The material from the prospective study consisted of cDNA or gDNA derived from T cells, B-cell-depleted T cells, or PBMCs. The dataset comprised deeply sampled blood TCRbeta repertoires from subjects exposed to, actively infected with, or recovered from COVID-19. The repertoires were made available in a free public database intended to serve as a resource for research on the immune response to SARS-CoV-2. The samples were drawn from two sources: the first 160 participants of the ongoing ImmuneRACE study, and 1,200 or so subjects contributed by 6 global collaborators. Nearly every sample came with metadata listing a de-identified subject ID, COVID-19 status, age in years and sex. Where available, HLA class I and class II types were taken from metadata supplied by the sample provider and were not determined by assay-based typing. Beyond this particular receptor, the publication reports: Clinical and demographic metadata were provided uncurated, with the amount varying by source and participant.

Whole blood was collected in K2EDTA tubes by collaborating institutions according to the institutions' own protocols. For TCRbeta analysis, collaborators shipped samples as frozen whole blood, isolated PBMCs, or DNA extracted from either of those sample types. From its cysteine to its phenylalanine, the CDR3 spans 14 amino acids. Just CDR3 DNA is preserved here, 42 bases in frame from base 1. As encoded in the germline V gene, CDR1 is KGHSH while CDR2 is LQKENI. From V the trimming removes 3 bases and from J it removes 6 bases, while the gene matches leave 5 bases of the junction unaccounted for. TCRbeta CDR3 regions were amplified from genomic DNA using the immunoSEQ Assay, a bias-controlled multiplex PCR. In the paper's pipeline: Within the assay, amplification of reference gene primers was used to estimate how many nucleated cells each sample contained. To quantify the absolute abundance of each unique TCRbeta CDR3 rearrangement, sequence reads were collapsed and filtered. Productive Simpson clonality was computed per sample as the square root of Simpson's diversity index over productive rearrangements. TCRdb limited this immuneACCESS table to in-frame rearrangements with V and J called. A share of clones is missing; checked studies link under half to unresolved V genes, and the rest is unexplained. The V and J calls and clone size are taken from that table; D and trimming were inferred from the DNA. The sample table holds 150,000 to 190,000 clones, of which about 85% were seen once. The top ten clones comprise more than 2% of the sample.

This clone appeared once. Its recognized antigen is unknown. Base qualities were left out, and no much larger clone turns up one base away. The TCR sequence derives from a woman aged 70-85 years with acute or convalescent COVID-19. This chain joins TRBV18 to TRBJ1-5; a stretch of 7 junction bases matches TRBD1. Sequencing was performed on peripheral blood. The CDR3 amino acid sequence is: CASSPGTVGQPQHF. The nucleotides read TGTGCCAGCTCACCTGGGACAGTGGGTCAGCCCCAGCATTTT. Reference TRBV18 and TRBJ1-5 genes cover what lies past the CDR3, so the full variable domain is NAGVMQNPRHLVRRRGQEARLRCSPMKGHSHVYWYRQLPEEGLKFMVYLQKENIIDESGMPKERFSAEFPKEGPSILRIQQVVRGDSAAYFCASSPGTVGQPQHFGDGTRLSIL.